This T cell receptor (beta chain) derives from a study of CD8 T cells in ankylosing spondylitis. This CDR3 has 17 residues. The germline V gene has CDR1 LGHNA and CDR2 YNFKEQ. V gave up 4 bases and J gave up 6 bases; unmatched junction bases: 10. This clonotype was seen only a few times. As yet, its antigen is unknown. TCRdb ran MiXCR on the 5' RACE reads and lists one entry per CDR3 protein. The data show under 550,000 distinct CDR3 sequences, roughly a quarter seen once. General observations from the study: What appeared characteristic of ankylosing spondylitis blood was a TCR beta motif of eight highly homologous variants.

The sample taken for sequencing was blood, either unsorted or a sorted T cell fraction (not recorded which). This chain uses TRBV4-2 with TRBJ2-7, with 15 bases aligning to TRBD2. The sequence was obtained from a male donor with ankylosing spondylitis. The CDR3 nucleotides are TGTGCCAGCAGCCCTGGACTAGCGGGAGGGCCGGGGAGCGAGCAGTACTTC. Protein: CASSPGLAGGPGSEQYF.